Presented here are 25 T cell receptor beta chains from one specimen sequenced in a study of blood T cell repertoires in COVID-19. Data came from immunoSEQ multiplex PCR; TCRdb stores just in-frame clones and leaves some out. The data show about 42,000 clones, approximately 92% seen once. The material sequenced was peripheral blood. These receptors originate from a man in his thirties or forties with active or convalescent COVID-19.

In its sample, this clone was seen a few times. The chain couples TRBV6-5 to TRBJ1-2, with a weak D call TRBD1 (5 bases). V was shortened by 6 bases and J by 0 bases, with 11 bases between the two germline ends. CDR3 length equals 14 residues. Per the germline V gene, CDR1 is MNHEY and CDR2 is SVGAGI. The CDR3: CASRDRTTNYGYTF. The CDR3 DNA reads TGTGCCAGCAGAGACAGAACGACTAACTATGGCTACACCTTC.

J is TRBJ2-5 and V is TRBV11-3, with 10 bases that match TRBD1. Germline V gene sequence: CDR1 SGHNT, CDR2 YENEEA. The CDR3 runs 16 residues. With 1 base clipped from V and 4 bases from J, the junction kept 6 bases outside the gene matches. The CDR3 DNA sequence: TGTGCCAGCAGCTTAGGGATGACAGGGGGCTTAGAGACCCAGTACTTC. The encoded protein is CASSLGMTGGLETQYF.

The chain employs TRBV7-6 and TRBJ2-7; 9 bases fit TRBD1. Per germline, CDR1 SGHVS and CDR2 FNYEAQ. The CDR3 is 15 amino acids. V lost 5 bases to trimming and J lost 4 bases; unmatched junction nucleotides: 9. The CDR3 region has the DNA TGTGCCAGCAGCACCGCTGGGACAGGGAGTTACGAGCAGTACTTC. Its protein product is CASSTAGTGSYEQYF.

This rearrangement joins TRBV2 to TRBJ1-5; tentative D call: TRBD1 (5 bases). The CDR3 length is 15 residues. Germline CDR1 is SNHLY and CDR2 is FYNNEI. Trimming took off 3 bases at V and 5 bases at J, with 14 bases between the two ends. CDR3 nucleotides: TGTGCCAGCAGTGATGGCAGGGTCCCAGATCAGCCCCAGCATTTT. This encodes CASSDGRVPDQPQHF.

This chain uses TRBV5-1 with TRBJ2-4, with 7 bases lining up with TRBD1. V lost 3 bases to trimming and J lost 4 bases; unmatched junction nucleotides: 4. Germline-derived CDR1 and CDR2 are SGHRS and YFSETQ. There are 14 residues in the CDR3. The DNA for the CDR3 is TGCGCCAGCAGCTCCGGGACAGTAAAAAACATTCAGTACTTC. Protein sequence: CASSSGTVKNIQYF.

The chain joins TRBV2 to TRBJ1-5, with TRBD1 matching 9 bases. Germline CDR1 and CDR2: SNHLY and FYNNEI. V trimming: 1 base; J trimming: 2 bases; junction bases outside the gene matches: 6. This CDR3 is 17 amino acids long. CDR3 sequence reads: CASSEVWTGVGNQPQHF. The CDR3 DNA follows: TGTGCCAGCAGTGAAGTCTGGACAGGGGTGGGCAATCAGCCCCAGCATTTT.

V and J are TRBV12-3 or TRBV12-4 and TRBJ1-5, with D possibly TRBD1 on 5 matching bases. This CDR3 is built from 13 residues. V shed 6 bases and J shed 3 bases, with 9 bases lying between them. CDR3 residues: CASSRGHNQPQHF. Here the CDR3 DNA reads TGTGCCAGCAGCCGAGGACACAATCAGCCCCAGCATTTT.

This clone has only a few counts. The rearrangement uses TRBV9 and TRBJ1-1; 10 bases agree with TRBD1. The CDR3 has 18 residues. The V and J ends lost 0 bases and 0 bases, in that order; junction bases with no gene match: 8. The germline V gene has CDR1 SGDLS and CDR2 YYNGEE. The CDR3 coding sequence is TGTGCCAGCAGCGTAGGAGGGGGACAGGGGCTCATGAACACTGAAGCTTTCTTT. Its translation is CASSVGGGQGLMNTEAFF.

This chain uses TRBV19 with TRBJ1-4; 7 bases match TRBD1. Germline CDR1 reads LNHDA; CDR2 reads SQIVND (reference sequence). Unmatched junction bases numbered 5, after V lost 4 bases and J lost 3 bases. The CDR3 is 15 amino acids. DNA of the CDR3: TGTGCCAGTAGTACACGGACAGGTGCTAATGAAAAACTGTTTTTT. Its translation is CASSTRTGANEKLFF.

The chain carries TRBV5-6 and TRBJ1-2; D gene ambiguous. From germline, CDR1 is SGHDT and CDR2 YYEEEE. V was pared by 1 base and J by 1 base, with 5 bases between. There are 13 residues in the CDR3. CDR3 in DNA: TGTGCCAGCAGCTTGAGCTTTAACTATGGCTACACCTTC. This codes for CASSLSFNYGYTF.

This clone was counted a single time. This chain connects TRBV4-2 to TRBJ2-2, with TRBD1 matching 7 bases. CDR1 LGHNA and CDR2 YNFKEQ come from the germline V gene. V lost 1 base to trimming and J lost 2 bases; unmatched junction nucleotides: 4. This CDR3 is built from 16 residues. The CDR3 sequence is CASSQATGLNTGELFF. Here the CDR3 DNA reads TGTGCCAGCAGCCAAGCGACAGGGTTAAACACCGGGGAGCTGTTTTTT.

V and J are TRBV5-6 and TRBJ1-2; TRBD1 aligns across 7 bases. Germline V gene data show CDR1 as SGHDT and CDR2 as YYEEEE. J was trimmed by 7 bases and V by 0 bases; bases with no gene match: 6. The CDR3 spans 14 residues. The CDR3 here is CASSLEGAFSGYTF. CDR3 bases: TGTGCCAGCAGCTTGGAGGGGGCATTCTCTGGCTACACCTTC.

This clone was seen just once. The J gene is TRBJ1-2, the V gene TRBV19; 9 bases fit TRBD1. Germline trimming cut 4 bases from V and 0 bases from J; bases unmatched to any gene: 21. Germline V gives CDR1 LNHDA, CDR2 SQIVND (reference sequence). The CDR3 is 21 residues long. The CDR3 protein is CASSKFTVGQGTRQSNYGYTF. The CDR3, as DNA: TGTGCCAGTAGTAAATTTACCGTCGGACAGGGGACACGGCAATCTAACTATGGCTACACCTTC.

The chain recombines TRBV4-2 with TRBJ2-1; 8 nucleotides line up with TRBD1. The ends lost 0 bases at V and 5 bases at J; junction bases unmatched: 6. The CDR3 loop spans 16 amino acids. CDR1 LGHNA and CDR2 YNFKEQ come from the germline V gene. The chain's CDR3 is CASSQEGTGLNNEQFF. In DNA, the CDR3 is TGTGCCAGCAGCCAAGAGGGGACAGGACTAAACAATGAGCAGTTCTTC.

CDR3 coding DNA: TGTGCCAGCAGCTCGGTTAGCGGGAGGGCAGAGACCCAGTACTTC. Its protein product is CASSSVSGRAETQYF. This sequence joins TRBV7-2 and TRBJ2-5; 11 bases are shared with TRBD2. Trimming cost V 4 bases and J 4 bases; bases outside gene matches: 5. CDR3 length: 15 residues. The V gene's germline CDR1 is SGHTA and CDR2 FQGNSA.

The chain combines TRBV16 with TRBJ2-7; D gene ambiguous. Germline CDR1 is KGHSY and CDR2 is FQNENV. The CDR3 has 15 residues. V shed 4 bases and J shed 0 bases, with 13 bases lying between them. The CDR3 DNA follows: TGTGCCAGCAGCCTACAAGAACAGACCTCCTACGAGCAGTACTTC. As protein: CASSLQEQTSYEQYF. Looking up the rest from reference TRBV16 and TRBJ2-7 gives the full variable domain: GEEVAQTPKHLVRGEGQKAKLYCAPIKGHSYVFWYQQVLKNEFKFLISFQNENVFDETGMPKERFSAKCLPNSPCSLEIQATKLEDSAVYFCASSLQEQTSYEQYFGPGTRLTVT.

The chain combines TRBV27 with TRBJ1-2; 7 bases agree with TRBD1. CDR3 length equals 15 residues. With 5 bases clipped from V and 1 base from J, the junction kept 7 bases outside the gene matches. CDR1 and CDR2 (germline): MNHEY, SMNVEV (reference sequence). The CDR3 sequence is CASSLGTAYNYGYTF. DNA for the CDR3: TGTGCCAGCAGTCTCGGGACAGCTTATAACTATGGCTACACCTTC.

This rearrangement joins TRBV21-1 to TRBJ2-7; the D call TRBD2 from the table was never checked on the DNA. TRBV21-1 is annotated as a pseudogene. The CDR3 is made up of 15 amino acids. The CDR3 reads CASRVLRGSSYEQYF. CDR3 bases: TGTGCCAGTCGCGTTTTGCGGGGGAGCTCCTACGAGCAGTACTTC.

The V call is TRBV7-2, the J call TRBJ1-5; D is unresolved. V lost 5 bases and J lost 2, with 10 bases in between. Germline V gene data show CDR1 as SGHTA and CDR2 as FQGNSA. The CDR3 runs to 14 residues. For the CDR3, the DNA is TGTGCCAGCAGCCCCCGGGTGGGCAATCAGCCCCAGCATTTT. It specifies CASSPRVGNQPQHF.

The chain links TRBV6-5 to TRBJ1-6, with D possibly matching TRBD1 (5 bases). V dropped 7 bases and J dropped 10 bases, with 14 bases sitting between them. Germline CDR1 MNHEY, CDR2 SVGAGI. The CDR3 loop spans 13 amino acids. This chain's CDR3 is CASIGRAGSPLHF. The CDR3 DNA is TGTGCCAGCATAGGCAGGGCAGGGTCACCCCTCCACTTT.

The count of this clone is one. The DNA of the CDR3 is TGCGCCAGCAGAGCGGGAGGGCCTTTGAGCACCGGGGAGCTGTTTTTT. It is translated as CASRAGGPLSTGELFF. V and J are TRBV10-2 and TRBJ2-2, with 10 bases that match TRBD2. With V trimmed by 6 bases and J by 4 bases, 8 bases remained unmatched. This CDR3 has 16 amino acids. The germline V gene has CDR1 WSHSY and CDR2 SAAADI.

The CDR3 loop is CASLPGTSADTQYF. As DNA, the CDR3 is TGTGCCAGCCTGCCCGGGACATCCGCAGATACGCAGTATTTT. This chain connects TRBV2 to TRBJ2-3, with D possibly being TRBD1 (6 bases). The CDR3 contains 14 residues. CDR1 and CDR2 (germline): SNHLY, FYNNEI. V was clipped by 8 bases and J by 4 bases, with 16 bases between them. Using reference TRBV2 and TRBJ2-3 for the parts outside the CDR3, the full variable domain is EPEVTQTPSHQVTQMGQEVILRCVPISNHLYFYWYRQILGQKVEFLVSFYNNEISEKSEIFDDQFSVERPDGSNFTLKIRSTKLEDSAMYFCASLPGTSADTQYFGPGTRLTVL.

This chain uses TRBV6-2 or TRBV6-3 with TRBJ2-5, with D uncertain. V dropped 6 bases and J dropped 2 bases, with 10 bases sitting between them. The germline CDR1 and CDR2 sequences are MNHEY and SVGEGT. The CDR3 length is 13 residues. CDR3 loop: CASSPLAQETQYF. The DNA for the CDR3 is TGTGCCAGCAGCCCCCTCGCGCAAGAGACCCAGTACTTC.

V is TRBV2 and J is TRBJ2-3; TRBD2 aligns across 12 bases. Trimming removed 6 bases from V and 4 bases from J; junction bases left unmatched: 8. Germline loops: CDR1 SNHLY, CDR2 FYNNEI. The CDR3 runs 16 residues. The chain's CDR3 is CASRGLAGGPADTQYF. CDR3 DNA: TGTGCCAGCAGAGGCCTAGCGGGGGGGCCAGCAGATACGCAGTATTTT.

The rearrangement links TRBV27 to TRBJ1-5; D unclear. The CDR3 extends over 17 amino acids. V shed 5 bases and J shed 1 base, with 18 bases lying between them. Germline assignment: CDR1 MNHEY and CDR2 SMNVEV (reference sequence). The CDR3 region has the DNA TGTGCCAGCAGTCCGAGTCCCCCCGGGGAGAGCAATCAGCCCCAGCATTTT. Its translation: CASSPSPPGESNQPQHF.